One sample yielded the 28 T cell receptor beta chains listed below, sequenced in a study of OX40 agonist ivuxolimab in advanced cancers. TCRdb's copy holds only in-frame clones and misses some; the assay was immunoSEQ multiplex PCR. Altogether some 120,000 clones are present, around 90% being singletons, with the ten largest covering 0.8% to 1%. Sequencing was performed on CD4+ or CD8+ T cells sorted from blood, taken in a trial of the OX40 agonist ivuxolimab. The receptors were sampled from an adult with an advanced solid tumor such as melanoma, head and neck, liver or kidney cancer.

The genes are TRBV7-3 and TRBJ2-7; TRBD1 agrees at 7 bases. V was pared by 5 bases and J by 9 bases, with 10 bases of the junction left unmatched. CDR3 length: 13 residues. CDR1 is SGHTA, CDR2 FQGTGA, per germline. The CDR3 coding sequence is TGTGCCAGCAGCGGACAGGACACTACGAGGCAGTACTTC. Its protein is CASSGQDTTRQYF.

V and J are TRBV9 and TRBJ1-1, with TRBD1 as a possible D gene (5 bases). Trimming left V 5 bases short and J 1 base short, with 18 bases between. The germline V gene has CDR1 SGDLS and CDR2 YYNGEE. The CDR3 consists of 16 residues. CDR3 loop: CASSQRGTGGNTEAFF. The DNA for the CDR3 is TGTGCCAGCAGTCAGAGAGGTACAGGTGGGAACACTGAAGCTTTCTTT.

The gene calls are TRBV19 and TRBJ1-1, with 9 bases lining up with TRBD1. Germline assignment: CDR1 LNHDA and CDR2 SQIVND (reference sequence). The CDR3 totals 17 residues. J was trimmed by 11 bases and V by 5 bases; bases with no gene match: 21. The CDR3 DNA follows: TGTGCCAGTAGTCGGACGCGGCCGGGACAGGGAGACGTACGGGCTTTCTTT. Amino acid sequence: CASSRTRPGQGDVRAFF.

In this sample, this clone turned up once. The chain links TRBV6-5 to TRBJ1-2; 7 positions match TRBD1. The CDR3 length is 15 residues. The germline gives CDR1 MNHEY, CDR2 SVGAGI. With V trimmed by 0 bases and J by 4 bases, 5 bases remained unmatched. CDR3 amino acids: CASSYSEGATYGYTF. CDR3 DNA: TGTGCCAGCAGTTACTCGGAGGGGGCTACCTATGGCTACACCTTC.

The V call is TRBV7-2, the J call TRBJ2-7; D unresolved. CDR3 length equals 13 residues. V lost 4 bases and J lost 4, with 11 bases in between. Germline CDR1 SGHTA, CDR2 FQGNSA. Here the CDR3 DNA reads TGTGCCAGCAGCTATCAGGACCCTTACGAGCAGTACTTC. It translates to CASSYQDPYEQYF.

The genes are TRBV18 and TRBJ1-6; the D gene is possibly TRBD1 (5 bases). The V end lost 1 base, the J end lost 11 bases, and 12 bases lay between the germline ends. CDR1 KGHSH and CDR2 LQKENI come from the germline V gene. This CDR3 contains 14 residues. The CDR3, as DNA: TGTGCCAGCTCACCACAGGAGGGACCGGCACCCCTCCACTTT. This encodes CASSPQEGPAPLHF.

This clone appeared once. The chain joins TRBV6-1 to TRBJ2-5; D is perhaps TRBD2 (6 bases). The CDR3 runs to 16 residues. Trimming took off 0 bases at V and 4 bases at J, with 15 bases between the two ends. The germline V gene has CDR1 MNHNS and CDR2 SASEGT. CDR3 loop: CASSEALGGRRETQYF. CDR3 nucleotides: TGTGCCAGCAGTGAAGCGCTGGGGGGTAGAAGAGAGACCCAGTACTTC.

The chain recombines TRBV6-5 with TRBJ2-5, with TRBD2 matching over 15 bases. CDR3 length: 13 residues. The V gene's germline CDR1 is MNHEY and CDR2 SVGAGI. The CDR3 DNA is TGTGCAGCGGGACTAGCGGGAGGTTTAGAGCAGTACTTC. This gives the protein CAAGLAGGLEQYF.

The rearrangement uses TRBV7-3 and TRBJ2-3; D is undetermined. The CDR3 length is 13 residues. The germline V gene has CDR1 SGHTA and CDR2 FQGTGA. Trimming took off 5 bases at V and 4 bases at J, with 10 bases between the two ends. CDR3 region: CASSKTSPDTQYF. The CDR3 coding sequence is TGTGCCAGCAGCAAAACCAGTCCAGATACGCAGTATTTT.

CDR3 residues: CASSPVAVRNEKLFF. The DNA for the CDR3 is TGTGCCAGCTCACCTGTCGCCGTACGGAATGAAAAACTGTTTTTT. This rearrangement joins TRBV18 to TRBJ1-4, with unresolved D. The germline CDR1 and CDR2 sequences are KGHSH and LQKENI. V was cut by 3 bases and J by 5 bases, with 13 bases left in between. This CDR3 has 15 residues.

The chain employs TRBV7-2 and TRBJ2-3; a weak D match, TRBD1 (6 bases). The CDR3 consists of 19 residues. Trimming removed 5 bases at V and 0 bases at J, with 24 bases between. Germline V gene sequence: CDR1 SGHTA, CDR2 FQGNSA. The DNA of the CDR3 is TGTGCCAGCAGCCGAGTCTCCTACAGGGTGGGATCTAGCACAGATACGCAGTATTTT. This encodes CASSRVSYRVGSSTDTQYF.

V gene TRBV5-1 combines with J gene TRBJ2-1, with D perhaps TRBD2 (5 bases). Trimming shortened V by 1 base and J by 4 bases, and 9 bases separated the two germline ends. The V gene's germline CDR1 is SGHRS and CDR2 YFSETQ. The CDR3 extends over 14 amino acids. CDR3 protein: CASSLTSPYNEQFF. The DNA for the CDR3 is TGCGCCAGCAGCTTGACTAGTCCGTACAATGAGCAGTTCTTC.

This clone was detected a few times. This rearrangement joins TRBV7-3 to TRBJ1-1, with a possible D match to TRBD1 (5 bases). V dropped 3 bases and J dropped 4 bases, with 12 bases sitting between them. Germline CDR1 reads SGHTA; CDR2 reads FQGTGA. The CDR3 consists of 14 residues. CDR3 in amino acids: CASSFRPRVTEAFF. For the CDR3, the DNA is TGTGCCAGCAGCTTTCGCCCCAGGGTCACTGAAGCTTTCTTT.

The rearrangement joins TRBV7-9 to TRBJ2-6; D uncertain. CDR1 and CDR2 (germline): SEHNR, FQNEAQ (reference sequence). The CDR3 length is 13 residues. V lost 8 bases and J lost 4, with 9 bases in between. The chain's CDR3 is CASLPAGANVLTF. In DNA form, the CDR3 reads TGTGCCAGCCTTCCAGCCGGGGCCAACGTCCTGACTTTC. The full variable domain, in which reference TRBV7-9 and TRBJ2-6 provide the parts outside the CDR3, is DTGVSQNPRHKITKRGQNVTFRCDPISEHNRLYWYRQTLGQGPEFLTYFQNEAQLEKSRLLSDRFSAERPKGSFSTLEIQRTEQGDSAMYLCASLPAGANVLTFGAGSRLTVL.

The chain links TRBV7-2 to TRBJ2-7; D might be TRBD2 (5 bases). Germline-derived CDR1 and CDR2 are SGHTA and FQGNSA. The V gene lost 1 base and the J gene lost 1 base, with 8 bases spanning the gap. The length of the CDR3 is 14 residues. This CDR3 reads CASSLVGGSYEQYF. In DNA, the CDR3 is TGTGCCAGCAGCTTAGTGGGCGGGTCCTACGAGCAGTACTTC.

V is TRBV19 and J is TRBJ1-5; D is unresolved. The CDR3 consists of 15 residues. The germline V and J ends were trimmed by 4 bases and 9 bases, with 19 bases remaining between them. The germline V gene has CDR1 LNHDA and CDR2 SQIVND (reference sequence). The CDR3 region is CASSSPLERAGPQHF. The CDR3 DNA is TGTGCCAGTAGTAGCCCCCTGGAGAGGGCAGGGCCCCAGCATTTT.

This clone was picked up a small number of times. The V gene is TRBV7-9, the J gene TRBJ2-6; TRBD1 matches at 7 bases. The junction had 6 bases not matched to a gene; V was cut back by 2 bases and J by 14 bases. Germline loops: CDR1 SEHNR, CDR2 FQNEAQ (reference sequence). This CDR3 has 13 amino acids. CDR3 in DNA: TGTGCCAGCAGCTTAAGTGGGGACAGTATCCTGACTTTC. It is translated as CASSLSGDSILTF.

To note about this clone: This sample also contains other DNA sequences that code for the same CDR3. This chain connects TRBV10-3 to TRBJ2-5; no clear D. Germline V gene lookup returns CDR1 ENHRY and CDR2 SYGVKD. The CDR3 is 12 amino acids. Between the trimmed V and J ends, which lost 4 bases and 3 bases, there was a span of 6 bases. The CDR3 reads CAISAREETQYF. CDR3 DNA sequence: TGTGCCATCAGTGCTAGAGAAGAGACCCAGTACTTC.

The V gene is TRBV19, the J gene TRBJ2-5; 12 positions agree with TRBD2. V gave up 4 bases and J gave up 5 bases; unmatched junction bases: 8. The CDR3 spans 16 residues. Germline-derived CDR1 and CDR2 are LNHDA and SQIVND (reference sequence). The CDR3 loop reads CASSTRLAGVGETQYF. The CDR3 DNA reads TGTGCCAGTAGTACCCGACTAGCGGGAGTAGGTGAGACCCAGTACTTC.

In this sample, this clone turned up once. V usage is TRBV5-1 and J usage is TRBJ2-5, with TRBD1 identical over 8 bases. Looked up from germline, CDR1 is SGHRS and CDR2 is YFSETQ. V lost 2 bases, J lost 1 base, and 1 base stayed unmatched. The CDR3 is made up of 14 amino acids. CDR3 DNA: TGCGCCAGCAGCTTACAGGGGGGCCAAGAGACCCAGTACTTC. Translating gives CASSLQGGQETQYF.

This chain connects TRBV5-6 to TRBJ1-1; TRBD1 might be the D (5 bases). Trimming took off 6 bases at V and 4 bases at J, with 16 bases between the two ends. Germline CDR1 and CDR2: SGHDT and YYEEEE. This CDR3 has 14 amino acids. Here the CDR3 reads CASTSDIGGTEAFF. Written as DNA, the CDR3 is TGTGCCAGCACCTCGGACATAGGTGGCACTGAAGCTTTCTTT.

The chain has TRBV6-6 and TRBJ1-2, with 7 bases matching TRBD1. V lost 6 bases and J lost 5; bases outside the gene matches: 9. The germline V gene encodes CDR1 MNHNY and CDR2 SVGAGI (reference sequence). The CDR3 covers 14 residues. The CDR3 DNA follows: TGTGCCAGCAGAGTCGCAGGGGGTAATTATGGCTACACCTTC. This sequence encodes CASRVAGGNYGYTF.

This clone was recorded once. The genes are TRBV4-2 and TRBJ2-7, with a tentative D call TRBD2 (6 bases). V was shortened by 4 bases and J by 5 bases, with 21 bases between the two germline ends. This CDR3 is built from 16 residues. Germline V gene lookup returns CDR1 LGHNA and CDR2 YNFKEQ. The chain's CDR3 is CASSLRAEAKRDEQYF. The CDR3 DNA reads TGTGCCAGCAGCCTAAGAGCGGAAGCAAAGCGGGACGAGCAGTACTTC.

This chain uses TRBV7-2 with TRBJ2-3; no clear D. V lost 2 bases and J lost 7, with 7 bases in between. Germline V CDR1 and CDR2: SGHTA, FQGNSA. The CDR3 sequence is 12 residues long. CDR3 sequence: CASSLQLHTQYF. The CDR3 bases are TGTGCCAGCAGCTTACAACTCCATACGCAGTATTTT.

The chain combines TRBV29-1 with TRBJ1-2; a weak D match, TRBD1 (5 bases). Germline loops: CDR1 SQVTM, CDR2 ANQGSEA. The CDR3 totals 12 residues. The V and J ends lost 6 bases and 2 bases respectively, with 10 bases between them. The CDR3 DNA is TGCAGCGTCGGCGGGGCCAACTATGGCTACACCTTC. It yields the protein CSVGGANYGYTF.

The V gene is TRBV5-4, the J gene TRBJ2-7; 9 bases align to TRBD2. J gave up 6 bases and V 5 bases, and 9 bases lay outside the gene matches. Germline V gives CDR1 SGHNT, CDR2 YYREEE (reference sequence). The CDR3 is 14 amino acids. Written as DNA, the CDR3 is TGTGCCAGCAGTTCAGCGGGAGGCCCCCTCGAGCAGTACTTC. Its translation: CASSSAGGPLEQYF.

This rearrangement joins TRBV5-1 to TRBJ1-1; no definite D call. CDR1 and CDR2 (germline): SGHRS, YFSETQ. The CDR3 runs 14 residues. Trimming pared 5 bases from V and 5 bases from J, leaving 16 bases between. The CDR3 spells CASSAQQAMTEAFF. The CDR3 DNA reads as TGCGCCAGCAGTGCTCAGCAAGCAATGACTGAAGCTTTCTTT.

The chain joins TRBV7-2 to TRBJ2-7; TRBD2 matches 11 bases. Germline trimming cut 5 bases from V and 5 bases from J; bases unmatched to any gene: 8. Germline V gene sequence: CDR1 SGHTA, CDR2 FQGNSA. CDR3 length: 15 amino acids. In DNA, the CDR3 is TGTGCCAGCAGCCTAATTAGCGGGAGGGTAGACGAGCAGTACTTC. Encoded protein: CASSLISGRVDEQYF. The variable domain in full, completed from reference TRBV7-2 and TRBJ2-7, reads GAGVSQSPSNKVTEKGKDVELRCDPISGHTALYWYRQSLGQGLEFLIYFQGNSAPDKSGLPSDRFSAERTGGSVSTLTIQRTQQEDSAVYLCASSLISGRVDEQYFGPGTRLTVT.